The rows below give T cell receptor beta chains drawn from one sample of a study of blood T cell repertoires in COVID-19. Sequencing was performed with immunoSEQ multiplex PCR; in TCRdb, only in-frame clones are kept and a portion is missing. The repertoire holds fewer than 250,000 clones, with roughly 87% as singletons. Sample: PBMCs or T cells enriched from blood (not recorded which). Source of these receptors: a woman between 25 and 40 years old with acute COVID-19. Both conserved end residues are trimmed from each CDR3.

j_call v_call cdr3_aa
TRBJ2-2 TRBV2 ASSEALRETGELF
TRBJ2-5 TRBV30 AVRGSAQTQY
TRBJ1-1 TRBV9 ASSLGQGHTEAF
TRBJ2-7 TRBV19 ASSPQGVDEQY
TRBJ1-1 TRBV7-6 ASSSGTAMNTEAF
TRBJ1-2 TRBV6-5 ASRRVDRGYGYT
TRBJ1-1 TRBV4-1 ASSQIGTANTEAF
TRBJ1-1 TRBV13 ASSLKGEDTEAF
TRBJ1-5 TRBV11-3 ASSSISGVMGDSNQPQH
TRBJ1-2 TRBV29-1 SVEGRNYGYT
TRBJ2-7 TRBV11-1 ASSLVGEVEY
TRBJ2-5 TRBV18 ASSPLAGTGLETQY
TRBJ2-3 TRBV5-1 ASSQGLAGALRTQY
TRBJ1-3 TRBV6-1 ASTEDPLILSGNTIY
TRBJ1-1 TRBV5-4 ASSLGRATTEAF
TRBJ1-2 TRBV5-1 ASSDVLQGTYNYGYT
TRBJ1-4 TRBV2 ASSEQGDEKLF
TRBJ1-1 TRBV11-3 ASSLDLE
TRBJ1-3 TRBV6-6 ASSYSSDRGNTIY
TRBJ1-1 TRBV6-5 ASRLAGWDTEAF
TRBJ1-5 TRBV7-2 ASSLNSQGNQPQH
TRBJ1-1 TRBV4-2 ASSLGPMDSVAEAF
TRBJ1-2 TRBV28 ASSSSSGTGFNYGYT
TRBJ2-3 TRBV19 ASSVRGAITDTQY
TRBJ1-1 TRBV6-5 ASSYSSRALVTEAF
TRBJ1-1 TRBV7-6 ASSRRPGGEGTEAF
TRBJ1-6 TRBV6-6 ASSYRLGLSWSPLH
TRBJ2-7 TRBV2 ASSRTGQGIGEQY
TRBJ1-5 TRBV12-5 VSGFFGNQPQH
TRBJ1-2 TRBV14 ASSYQGAYGYT
TRBJ2-5 TRBV9 ASSDPTEEETQY
TRBJ2-4 TRBV15 ATSRAPPSGGANIQY
TRBJ1-1 TRBV29-1 SVETGARTEAF
TRBJ2-4 TRBV18 ASSPPQGSIAKNIQY
TRBJ1-1 TRBV4-3 ASSQVAGARDTEAF
TRBJ2-2 TRBV13 ASSRTPGELF
TRBJ1-1 TRBV6-5 ASTGVDGNTEAF
TRBJ2-7 TRBV11-2 ASSLDAGGAYEQY
TRBJ2-7 TRBV12-1 ASSFDRDYEQY
TRBJ1-2 TRBV6-5 ASRPGGISQGYT
TRBJ2-1 TRBV19 ASSSSLSGHNEQF